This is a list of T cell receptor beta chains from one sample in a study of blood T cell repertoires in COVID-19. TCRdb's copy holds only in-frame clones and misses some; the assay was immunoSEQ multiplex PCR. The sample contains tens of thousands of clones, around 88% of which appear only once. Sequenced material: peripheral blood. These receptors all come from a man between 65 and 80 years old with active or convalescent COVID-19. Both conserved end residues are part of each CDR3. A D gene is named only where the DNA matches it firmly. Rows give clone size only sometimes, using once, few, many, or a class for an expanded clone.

CDR3 protein: CSVDRGNTVNTEAFF
CDR3 DNA: TGCAGCGTTGACAGGGGCAATACCGTGAACACTGAAGCTTTCTTT
clone size: NA
J gene: TRBJ1-1
D gene: NA
V gene: TRBV29-1

CDR3 protein: CASSPRTVEQYF
CDR3 DNA: TGTGCCAGCAGCCCCCGAACTGTCGAGCAGTACTTC
clone size: NA
J gene: TRBJ2-7
D gene: NA
V gene: TRBV5-5

CDR3 protein: CASSIDRREQYF
CDR3 DNA: TGTGCCAGTAGTATTGACAGGCGGGAGCAGTACTTC
clone size: NA
J gene: TRBJ2-7
D gene: NA
V gene: TRBV19

CDR3 protein: CASSKDINYGYTF
CDR3 DNA: TGTGCCAGCAGCAAGGACATTAACTATGGCTACACCTTC
clone size: NA
J gene: TRBJ1-2
D gene: NA
V gene: TRBV27

CDR3 protein: CASSWGLAVSYEQYF
CDR3 DNA: TGTGCCAGCAGCTGGGGACTAGCGGTCTCCTACGAGCAGTACTTC
clone size: NA
J gene: TRBJ2-7
D gene: TRBD2
V gene: TRBV7-2

CDR3 protein: CSAQGNYGYTF
CDR3 DNA: TGCAGTGCCCAGGGTAACTATGGCTACACCTTC
clone size: NA
J gene: TRBJ1-2
D gene: NA
V gene: TRBV20-1

CDR3 protein: CASSPGDNQPQHF
CDR3 DNA: TGCGCCAGCAGCCCAGGGGACAATCAGCCCCAGCATTTT
clone size: NA
J gene: TRBJ1-5
D gene: NA
V gene: TRBV5-1

CDR3 protein: CASSLGGQLSSGNTIYF
CDR3 DNA: TGTGCCAGCAGCTTGGGTGGGCAGTTGAGCTCTGGAAACACCATATATTTT
clone size: NA
J gene: TRBJ1-3
D gene: NA
V gene: TRBV5-4

CDR3 protein: CASSREVRGTEAFF
CDR3 DNA: TGCGCCAGCAGCCGAGAGGTCAGGGGCACTGAAGCTTTCTTT
clone size: few
J gene: TRBJ1-1
D gene: NA
V gene: TRBV4-3

CDR3 protein: CASSSLAARGTDTQYF
CDR3 DNA: TGTGCCAGCAGCAGTCTAGCGGCCAGAGGAACAGATACGCAGTATTTT
clone size: NA
J gene: TRBJ2-3
D gene: TRBD2
V gene: TRBV2

CDR3 protein: CASSLVGQGTDTQYF
CDR3 DNA: TGTGCCAGCAGCTTAGTGGGACAGGGGACAGATACGCAGTATTTT
clone size: NA
J gene: TRBJ2-3
D gene: TRBD1
V gene: TRBV11-2

CDR3 protein: CASRLPGQHWSPLHF
CDR3 DNA: TGTGCCAGCAGATTACCGGGACAGCACTGGTCACCCCTCCACTTT
clone size: NA
J gene: TRBJ1-6
D gene: TRBD1
V gene: TRBV28

CDR3 protein: CASSTPGQGGNIQYF
CDR3 DNA: TGTGCCAGCAGTACGCCGGGACAGGGGGGAAACATTCAGTACTTC
clone size: NA
J gene: TRBJ2-4
D gene: TRBD1
V gene: TRBV28

CDR3 protein: CASSWTENTGELFF
CDR3 DNA: TGTGCCAGCAGCTGGACAGAGAACACCGGGGAGCTGTTTTTT
clone size: NA
J gene: TRBJ2-2
D gene: NA
V gene: TRBV7-2

CDR3 protein: CASSKVLRLRDRGPTGELFF
CDR3 DNA: TGTGCCAGCAGCAAAGTGCTTAGGTTGAGGGACAGGGGGCCGACCGGGGAGCTGTTTTTT
clone size: NA
J gene: TRBJ2-2
D gene: NA
V gene: TRBV21-1

CDR3 protein: CASSWTENTEAFF
CDR3 DNA: TGTGCCAGTAGTTGGACAGAGAACACTGAAGCTTTCTTT
clone size: once
J gene: TRBJ1-1
D gene: NA
V gene: TRBV19

CDR3 protein: CAWTRLGDGNSPLHF
CDR3 DNA: TGTGCCTGGACCAGACTGGGAGATGGCAATTCACCCCTCCACTTT
clone size: NA
J gene: TRBJ1-6
D gene: NA
V gene: TRBV30

CDR3 protein: CAWRVGTSRNEQFF
CDR3 DNA: TGTGCCTGGAGGGTCGGGACTAGCCGCAATGAGCAGTTCTTC
clone size: few
J gene: TRBJ2-1
D gene: TRBD2
V gene: TRBV30

CDR3 protein: CASSWGTGGASQPQHF
CDR3 DNA: TGTGCCAGCAGCTGGGGAACAGGGGGCGCGAGTCAGCCCCAGCATTTT
clone size: NA
J gene: TRBJ1-5
D gene: TRBD1
V gene: TRBV7-9

CDR3 protein: CASSQSGGTYNEQFF
CDR3 DNA: TGTGCCAGCAGCCAATCAGGGGGGACCTACAATGAGCAGTTCTTC
clone size: NA
J gene: TRBJ2-1
D gene: NA
V gene: TRBV3-1/TRBV3-2

CDR3 protein: CASSPKGQEGYNEQFF
CDR3 DNA: TGTGCCAGCTCACCGAAGGGGCAGGAGGGATACAATGAGCAGTTCTTC
clone size: once
J gene: TRBJ2-1
D gene: NA
V gene: TRBV18

CDR3 protein: CASSPGLGAYEQYF
CDR3 DNA: TGCGCCAGCAGCCCGGGACTAGGGGCCTACGAGCAGTACTTC
clone size: NA
J gene: TRBJ2-7
D gene: TRBD2
V gene: TRBV5-1

CDR3 protein: CASSLGDRRLGTIYF
CDR3 DNA: TGCGCCAGCAGCTTGGGAGACAGGCGACTGGGGACCATATATTTT
clone size: NA
J gene: TRBJ1-3
D gene: NA
V gene: TRBV5-1

CDR3 protein: CASSPPSMETQYF
CDR3 DNA: TGTGCCAGCTCACCACCTTCTATGGAGACCCAGTACTTC
clone size: NA
J gene: TRBJ2-5
D gene: NA
V gene: TRBV18

CDR3 protein: CASSLRGGQNYGYTF
CDR3 DNA: TGTGCCAGCAGCTTGCGCGGGGGGCAGAACTATGGCTACACCTTC
clone size: NA
J gene: TRBJ1-2
D gene: NA
V gene: TRBV7-9

CDR3 protein: CASSPSILGGDYGYTF
CDR3 DNA: TGTGCCAGCTCACCCTCTATCCTCGGGGGAGACTATGGCTACACCTTC
clone size: NA
J gene: TRBJ1-2
D gene: NA
V gene: TRBV18

CDR3 protein: CASSGRTGGTPNPEAFF
CDR3 DNA: TGTGCCAGCAGTGGTCGGACAGGGGGGACGCCAAATCCCGAAGCTTTCTTT
clone size: NA
J gene: TRBJ1-1
D gene: TRBD1
V gene: TRBV6-1

CDR3 protein: CASSHGQGGETQYF
CDR3 DNA: TGCGCCAGCAGCCACGGACAGGGTGGAGAGACCCAGTACTTC
clone size: NA
J gene: TRBJ2-5
D gene: TRBD1
V gene: TRBV4-3

CDR3 protein: CASSQVSGAGNTIYF
CDR3 DNA: TGCGCCAGCAGCCAAGTGTCAGGGGCTGGAAACACCATATATTTT
clone size: NA
J gene: TRBJ1-3
D gene: NA
V gene: TRBV4-1